Each of the 17 T cell receptor beta chains below was sequenced from the same sample in a study of T cells in Graves' hyperthyroidism and ophthalmopathy. RNA transcripts yielded amplified TCR beta CDR3 regions. Using the HTBI primer set, a first-round RT-PCR was run on the TCR CDR3. TCRdb used MiXCR to reprocess the multiplex PCR reads, holding one entry per CDR3 protein. The top ten clones hold 40% of a sample with about 380,000 distinct CDR3 sequences, roughly 18% of them seen once. Source material: blood. Source of these receptors: a man aged 18 to 29 with Graves' ophthalmopathy.

This clonotype was seen only a few times. This chain links TRBV5-5 with TRBJ1-5, with a weak D call TRBD1 (6 bases). CDR1 is SGHKS and CDR2 is YYEKEE in the germline V gene (reference sequence). The CDR3 covers 15 residues. V was clipped by 4 bases and J by 0 bases, with 11 bases between them. The CDR3 sequence is CASSPTGNSNQPQHF. The CDR3 DNA is TGTGCCAGCAGCCCGACAGGTAATAGCAATCAGCCCCAGCATTTT.

This clonotype was seen at least ten times. The chain combines TRBV2 with TRBJ1-4; no reliable D call. Trimming took 3 bases from V and 7 from J, leaving 9 bases between them. The CDR3 has 13 residues. Germline V gives CDR1 SNHLY, CDR2 FYNNEI. The CDR3 here is CASSESGVEKLFF. CDR3 sequence (DNA): TGTGCCAGCAGTGAGTCCGGGGTTGAAAAACTGTTTTTT.

This clonotype was seen repeatedly, ten times or more. This chain connects TRBV6-6 to TRBJ2-7; weak D call: TRBD1 (6 bases). Trimming removed 0 bases at V and 2 bases at J, with 11 bases between. CDR3 length: 15 residues. Germline CDR1 reads MNHNY; CDR2 reads SVGAGI (reference sequence). CDR3 amino acids: CASSYSGRGTYEQYF. DNA of the CDR3: TGTGCCAGCAGTTACTCAGGCAGGGGAACCTACGAGCAGTACTTC.

With regard to this clonotype: Just one base apart from a much larger clone, this may be a read error. The CDR3 spells CASSYSIGGSSPLHF. The CDR3 region has the DNA TGTGCCAGCAGTTACTCGATAGGCGGTAGTTCACCCCTCCACTTT. The genes are TRBV2 and TRBJ1-6; D gene unclear. Germline V lookup: CDR1 SNHLY, CDR2 FYNNEI. Trimming took off 5 bases at V and 9 bases at J, with 17 bases between the two ends. The CDR3 is 15 residues long.

This clonotype has more than one count but fewer than ten. This rearrangement joins TRBV4-2 to TRBJ2-7, with D possibly TRBD2 on 6 matching bases. CDR1 LGHNA and CDR2 YNFKEQ come from the germline V gene. The CDR3 runs 16 residues. V lost 1 base, J lost 0 bases, and 13 bases lay in between. CDR3 sequence reads: CASSQAGGESSYEQYF. The CDR3 DNA sequence: TGTGCCAGCAGCCAAGCTGGCGGGGAGAGCTCCTACGAGCAGTACTTC.

The chain links TRBV7-8 to TRBJ2-5; a weak D match, TRBD1 (6 bases). The V and J ends lost 6 bases and 0 bases respectively, with 11 bases between them. This CDR3 has 14 amino acids. Germline CDR1 and CDR2: SGHVS and FQNEAQ. CDR3 bases: TGTGCCAGCAGGCTCGACAGGTACCAAGAGACCCAGTACTTC. Its protein is CASRLDRYQETQYF.

This clonotype came up many times. The gene calls are TRBV28 and TRBJ2-3; TRBD1 might be the D (7 bases). Germline V gives CDR1 MDHEN, CDR2 SYDVKM. The ends were cut back, 5 bases at V and 3 bases at J, with 21 bases in the middle. This CDR3 region has 17 residues. CDR3 nucleotide sequence: TGTGCCAGCAGTCTCCCCTTGACAGGGACTCGGACAGATACGCAGTATTTT. Its translation: CASSLPLTGTRTDTQYF.

This clonotype was seen a few times. The gene calls are TRBV9 and TRBJ2-1; 12 bases are shared with TRBD2. This CDR3 contains 19 residues. The ends lost 2 bases at V and 7 bases at J; junction bases unmatched: 16. Germline V gene lookup returns CDR1 SGDLS and CDR2 YYNGEE. In nucleotides, the CDR3 is TGTGCCAGCAGCGTCCCAGGCCCCTCGACTAGCGGGGGTTCGAATGAGCAGTTCTTC. Translating it yields CASSVPGPSTSGGSNEQFF.

This clonotype came up many times. The chain combines TRBV7-2 with TRBJ2-3, with 8 bases lining up with TRBD2. With V trimmed by 6 bases and J by 0 bases, 5 bases remained unmatched. The CDR3 covers 15 residues. CDR1 and CDR2 from the germline V gene are SGHTA and FQGNSA. CDR3 nucleotides: TGTGCCAGCAGTAACCAGCGGGGGAGCACAGATACGCAGTATTTT. Residues: CASSNQRGSTDTQYF.

This chain uses TRBV28 with TRBJ1-5; maybe TRBD1 (6 bases). V was trimmed by 3 bases and J by 7 bases, leaving 16 bases between them. This CDR3 contains 15 residues. CDR1 and CDR2 (germline): MDHEN, SYDVKM. Here the CDR3 reads CASSLNREKGQPQHF. The CDR3 DNA reads as TGTGCCAGCAGTTTGAACAGGGAGAAAGGCCAGCCCCAGCATTTT.

Many counts were recorded for this clonotype. The chain joins TRBV6-1 to TRBJ1-4; D is uncertain. The CDR3 is 16 residues long. Trimming removed 3 bases from V and 4 bases from J, with 15 bases in between. Per the germline V gene, CDR1 is MNHNS and CDR2 is SASEGT. CDR3 region: CASSEKQARDNEKLFF. The CDR3 nucleotides are TGTGCCAGCAGTGAGAAGCAGGCGCGCGATAATGAAAAACTGTTTTTT.

The chain combines TRBV28 with TRBJ2-1, with D possibly TRBD2 on 7 matching bases. The CDR3 runs to 15 residues. The V end was cut by 7 bases, the J end by 8 bases, with 21 bases between. Germline V gene sequence: CDR1 MDHEN, CDR2 SYDVKM. CDR3 sequence (DNA): TGTGCCAGCACCCCTCGGGAAGGGGGAGGGTATGAGCAGTTCTTC. It translates to CASTPREGGGYEQFF.

There are a few counts of this clonotype. The gene calls are TRBV7-3 and TRBJ2-7; 9 bases map to TRBD1. The CDR3 contains 15 residues. Germline CDR1 SGHTA, CDR2 FQGTGA. The V segment lost 3 bases and the J segment 2 bases; nucleotides outside the gene matches: 5. CDR3 bases: TGTGCCAGCAGCTTTGACGGGACAGGGCCCTACGAGCAGTACTTC. It translates to CASSFDGTGPYEQYF.

The table lists this clonotype with many counts. The gene calls are TRBV5-1 and TRBJ1-1, with a tentative D call TRBD1 (5 bases). V shed 0 bases and J shed 6 bases, with 15 bases lying between them. This CDR3 has 15 amino acids. Germline V lookup: CDR1 SGHRS, CDR2 YFSETQ. The CDR3 is CASSLDSGVGAEAFF. As DNA, the CDR3 is TGCGCCAGCAGCTTGGATTCGGGGGTAGGGGCTGAAGCTTTCTTT. Variable domain in full (rest from reference TRBV5-1 and TRBJ1-1): KAGVTQTPRYLIKTRGQQVTLSCSPISGHRSVSWYQQTPGQGLQFLFEYFSETQRNKGNFPGRFSGRQFSNSRSEMNVSTLELGDSALYLCASSLDSGVGAEAFFGQGTRLTVV.

The chain has TRBV6-1 and TRBJ1-2; 8 bases fit TRBD1. The CDR3 consists of 13 residues. Germline values: CDR1 MNHNS, CDR2 SASEGT. V dropped 5 bases and J dropped 6; count of bases not matched to a gene: 5. CDR3: CASSFRQGNGYTF. The CDR3 coding sequence is TGTGCCAGCAGTTTCCGACAGGGGAATGGCTACACCTTC.

This clonotype was detected only a few times. The CDR3 region is CATSRGRTAGQPQHF. As DNA, the CDR3 is TGTGCCACCAGCAGAGGAAGAACGGCGGGTCAGCCCCAGCATTTT. The rearrangement links TRBV15 to TRBJ1-5; the D is unclear. The length of the CDR3 is 15 residues. V was cut by 1 base and J by 6 bases, with 13 bases left in between. The germline V gene has CDR1 LNHNV and CDR2 YYDKDF (reference sequence).

In this sample, this clonotype turned up a few times. This rearrangement joins TRBV9 to TRBJ1-6; D may be TRBD1 (5 bases). With 0 bases removed from V and 7 bases from J, the gap between germline ends came to 20 bases. CDR3 length equals 18 residues. The germline V gene encodes CDR1 SGDLS and CDR2 YYNGEE. DNA for the CDR3: TGTGCCAGCAGCGTAGCGGGGGACCCAGTGGGAGGCAATTCACCCCTCCACTTT. It encodes CASSVAGDPVGGNSPLHF. Full variable domain (outside the CDR3, taken from reference TRBV9 and TRBJ1-6): DSGVTQTPKHLITATGQRVTLRCSPRSGDLSVYWYQQSLDQGLQFLIQYYNGEERAKGNILERFSAQQFPDLHSELNLSSLELGDSALYFCASSVAGDPVGGNSPLHFGNGTRLTVT.